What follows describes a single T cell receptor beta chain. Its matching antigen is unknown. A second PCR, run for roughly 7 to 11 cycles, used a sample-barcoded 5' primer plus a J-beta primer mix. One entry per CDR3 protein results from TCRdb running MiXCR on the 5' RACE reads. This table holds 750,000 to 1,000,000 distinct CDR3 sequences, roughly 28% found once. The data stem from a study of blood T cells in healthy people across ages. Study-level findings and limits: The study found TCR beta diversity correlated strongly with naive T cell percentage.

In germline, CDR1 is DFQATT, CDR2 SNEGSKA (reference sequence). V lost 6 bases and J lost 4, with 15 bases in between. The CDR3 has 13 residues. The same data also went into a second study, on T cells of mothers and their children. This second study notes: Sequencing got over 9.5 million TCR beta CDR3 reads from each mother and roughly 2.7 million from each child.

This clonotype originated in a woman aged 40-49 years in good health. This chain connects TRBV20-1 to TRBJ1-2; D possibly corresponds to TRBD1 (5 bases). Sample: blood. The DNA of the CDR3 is TGCAGTGCCAATCCGGGGGACCGCTATGGCTACACCTTC. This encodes CSANPGDRYGYTF.